This T cell receptor (beta chain) was sequenced for a study of cytomegalovirus exposure and HLA in healthy donors. Study findings and constraints: Most TCR sequences showed up rarely, but some public TCRs showed up in many donors.

At the time of sampling, donors were nominally healthy, though unrecorded immune exposures were likely. Germline assignment: CDR1 SGHAT and CDR2 FQNNGV. This CDR3 is 14 amino acids long. Between the trimmed V and J ends, which lost 4 bases and 0 bases, there was a span of 9 bases. On this clone: Its antigen remains unknown.

The PCR ran on 60 Vbeta and 13 Jbeta primers. The table came from immunoSEQ multiplex PCR; TCRdb's copy has only in-frame clones and leaves some out. Of around 150,000 clones in the sample, roughly 70% were seen once. The origin of this receptor is a woman aged 25 to 45 in good health and CMV-seronegative. The sequenced sample was PBMCs. V gene TRBV11-2 combines with J gene TRBJ1-1, with D unclear. CDR3 nucleotide sequence: TGTGCCAGCAGCTCAGGTGCCGTGAACACTGAAGCTTTCTTT. It translates to CASSSGAVNTEAFF.